This T cell receptor beta chain was sequenced for a study of blood T cell repertoires in COVID-19 (dated by TCRdb to 2020 to 2021). With regard to the full study: Collaborator samples came from the United States, Italy and Spain and covered acute and convalescent phases of COVID-19. Nearly every sample came with metadata listing a de-identified subject ID, COVID-19 status, age in years and sex. The repertoires were released in a freely available public database meant as a resource for research on the immune response to SARS-CoV-2. Where available, HLA class I and class II types were obtained from metadata supplied by the sample provider rather than from assay-based typing. Deeply sampled blood TCRbeta repertoires from subjects exposed to, actively infected with, or recovered from COVID-19 were included in the dataset. The material from the prospective study consisted of cDNA or gDNA derived from T cells, B-cell-depleted T cells, or PBMCs. The samples were drawn from the first 160 participants of the ongoing ImmuneRACE study and from over 950 subjects provided by 6 global collaborators.

General study outcomes and caveats: The amount of clinical and demographic metadata varied by source and participant and was provided uncurated.

According to the germline V gene (reference sequence), CDR1 reads LNHDA and CDR2 reads SQIVND. The cysteine opens and the phenylalanine closes a CDR3 of 18 amino acids. Left in the record is the CDR3 DNA by itself, 54 bases read in frame from the first base. Trimming takes 6 bases off V and 0 bases off J; junction bases not matched to a gene: 13. Whole blood was collected in K2EDTA tubes by collaborating institutions according to the institutions' own protocols. For TCRbeta analysis, collaborators shipped samples as frozen whole blood, isolated PBMCs, or DNA extracted from either of those sample types. The immunoSEQ Assay, a bias-controlled multiplex PCR, was used to amplify TCRbeta CDR3 regions from genomic DNA. The authors processed their data as follows. Nucleated cell counts per sample were estimated from amplification of reference gene primers within the assay. To quantify the absolute abundance of each unique TCRbeta CDR3 rearrangement, sequence reads were collapsed and filtered. Productive Simpson clonality was computed per sample as the square root of Simpson's diversity index over productive rearrangements. The source is immuneACCESS, and TCRdb retained only in-frame sequences with V and J called. Part of the clones is not carried over; for the studies checked, unresolved V genes explain less than half of this, and the remainder is unexplained. V and J calls and clone size are copied from that table; D and trimming were computed from the DNA. The sample table holds 110,000 to 150,000 clones, of which 80% to 90% were seen once. The biggest ten clones account for around 10% of the sample.

Of note for this clone: It has no known antigen specificity. No base-level quality is on record; no much larger clone is a single base apart.

The rearrangement joined TRBV19 to TRBJ1-5, and TRBD1 aligns with 8 junction nucleotides. This TCR was recovered from a woman of 80 years or more with acute or convalescent COVID-19. Sequencing was carried out using peripheral blood. The CDR3 is CASRAQGANTYSNQPQHF. The sequence in DNA is TGTGCCAGTAGGGCCCAGGGGGCTAACACATATAGCAATCAGCCCCAGCATTTT.